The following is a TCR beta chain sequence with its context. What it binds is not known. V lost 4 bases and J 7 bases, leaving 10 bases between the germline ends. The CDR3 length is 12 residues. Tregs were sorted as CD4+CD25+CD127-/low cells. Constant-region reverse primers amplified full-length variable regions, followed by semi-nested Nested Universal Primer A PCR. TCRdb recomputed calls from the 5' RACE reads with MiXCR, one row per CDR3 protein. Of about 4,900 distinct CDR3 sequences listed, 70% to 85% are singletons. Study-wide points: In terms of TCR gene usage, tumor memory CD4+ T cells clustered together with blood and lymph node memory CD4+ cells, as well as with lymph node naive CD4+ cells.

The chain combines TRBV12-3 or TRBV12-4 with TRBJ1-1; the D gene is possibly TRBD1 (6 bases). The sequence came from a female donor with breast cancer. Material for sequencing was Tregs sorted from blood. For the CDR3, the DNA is TGTGCCAGCAGTTGGGGGACACATGAAGCTTTCTTT. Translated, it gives CASSWGTHEAFF.